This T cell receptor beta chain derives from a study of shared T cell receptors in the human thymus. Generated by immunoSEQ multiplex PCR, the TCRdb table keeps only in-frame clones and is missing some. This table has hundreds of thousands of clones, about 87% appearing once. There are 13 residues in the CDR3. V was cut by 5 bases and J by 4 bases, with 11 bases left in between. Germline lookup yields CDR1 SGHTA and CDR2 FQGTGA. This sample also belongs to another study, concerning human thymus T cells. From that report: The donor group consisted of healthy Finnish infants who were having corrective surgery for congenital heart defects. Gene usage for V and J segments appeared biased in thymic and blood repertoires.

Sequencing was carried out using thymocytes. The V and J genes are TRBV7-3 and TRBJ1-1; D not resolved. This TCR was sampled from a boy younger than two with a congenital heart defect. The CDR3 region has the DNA TGTGCCAGCAGCATACGGGAGGGCACTGAAGCTTTCTTT. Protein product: CASSIREGTEAFF.